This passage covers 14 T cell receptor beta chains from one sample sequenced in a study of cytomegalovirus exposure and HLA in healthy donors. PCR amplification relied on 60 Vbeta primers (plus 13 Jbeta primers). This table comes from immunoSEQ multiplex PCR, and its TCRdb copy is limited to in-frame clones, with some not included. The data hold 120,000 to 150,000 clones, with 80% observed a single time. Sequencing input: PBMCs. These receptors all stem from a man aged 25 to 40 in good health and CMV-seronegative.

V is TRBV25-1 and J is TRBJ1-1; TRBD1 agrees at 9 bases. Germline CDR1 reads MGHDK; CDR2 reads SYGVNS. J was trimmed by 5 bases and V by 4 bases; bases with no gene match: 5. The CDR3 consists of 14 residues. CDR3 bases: TGTGCCAGCAGTGGGACAGGGGCGGGGACTGAAGCTTTCTTT. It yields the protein CASSGTGAGTEAFF.

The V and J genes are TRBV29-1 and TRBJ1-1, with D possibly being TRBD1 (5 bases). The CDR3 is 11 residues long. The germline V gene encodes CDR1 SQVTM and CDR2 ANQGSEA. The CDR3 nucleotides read TGCACTGTGGGGCCCGAGCCTGAAGCTTTCTTT. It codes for CTVGPEPEAFF. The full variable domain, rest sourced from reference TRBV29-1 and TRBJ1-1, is SAVISQKPSRDICQRGTSLTIQCQVDSQVTMMFWYRQQPGQSLTLIATANQGSEATYESGFVIDKFPISRPNLTFSTLTVSNMSPEDSSIYLCTVGPEPEAFFGQGTRLTVV.

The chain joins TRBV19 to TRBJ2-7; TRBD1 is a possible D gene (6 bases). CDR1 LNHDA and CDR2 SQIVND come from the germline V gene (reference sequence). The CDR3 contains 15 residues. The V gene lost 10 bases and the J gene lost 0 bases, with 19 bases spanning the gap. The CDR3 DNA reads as TGTGCCACCAGGGGCTTCCTTGGGGACTCCTACGAGCAGTACTTC. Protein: CATRGFLGDSYEQYF.

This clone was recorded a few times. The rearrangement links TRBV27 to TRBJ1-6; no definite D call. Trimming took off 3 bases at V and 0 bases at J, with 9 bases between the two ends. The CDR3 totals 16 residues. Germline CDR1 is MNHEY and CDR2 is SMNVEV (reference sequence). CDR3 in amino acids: CASSFGASSYNSPLHF. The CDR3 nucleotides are TGTGCCAGCAGTTTCGGTGCGAGCTCCTATAATTCACCCCTCCACTTT.

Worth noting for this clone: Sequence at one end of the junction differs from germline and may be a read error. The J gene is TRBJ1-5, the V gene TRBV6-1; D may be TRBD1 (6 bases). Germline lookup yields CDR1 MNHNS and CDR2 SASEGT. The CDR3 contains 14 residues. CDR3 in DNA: TGTGCCAGCAGTAAAGGGGGGGACTATCAGCCCCAGAATTTT. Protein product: CASSKGGDYQPQNF.

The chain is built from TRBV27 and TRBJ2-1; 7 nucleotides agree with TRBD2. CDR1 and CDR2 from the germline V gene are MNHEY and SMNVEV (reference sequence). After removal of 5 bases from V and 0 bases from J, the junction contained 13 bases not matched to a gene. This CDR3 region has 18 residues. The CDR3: CASSKTSGDYSSYNEQFF. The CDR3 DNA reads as TGTGCCAGCAGTAAGACCAGCGGGGACTACAGCTCCTACAATGAGCAGTTCTTC.

The CDR3 loop is CASSLVPKASGSYNEQFF. The CDR3 coding sequence is TGTGCCAGCAGTTTGGTCCCCAAGGCTAGCGGCTCCTACAATGAGCAGTTCTTC. This chain joins TRBV28 and TRBJ2-1, with TRBD2 matching 7 bases. The J segment lost 0 bases and the V segment lost 3 bases, leaving 11 bases of the junction unmatched. CDR1 and CDR2 (germline): MDHEN, SYDVKM. The CDR3 is 18 residues long.

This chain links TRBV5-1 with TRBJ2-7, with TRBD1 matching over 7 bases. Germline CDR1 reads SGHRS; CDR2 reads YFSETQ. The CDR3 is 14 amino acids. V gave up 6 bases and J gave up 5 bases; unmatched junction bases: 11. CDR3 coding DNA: TGCGCCAGCACCCGACAGGGCGATGAGAACGAGCAGTACTTC. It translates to CASTRQGDENEQYF.

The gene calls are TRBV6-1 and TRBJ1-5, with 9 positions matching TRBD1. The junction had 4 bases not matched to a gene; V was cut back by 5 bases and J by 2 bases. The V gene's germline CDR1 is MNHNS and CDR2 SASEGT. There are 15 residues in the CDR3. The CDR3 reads CASSWDRDGNQPQHF. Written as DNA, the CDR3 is TGTGCCAGCAGTTGGGACAGGGATGGCAATCAGCCCCAGCATTTT.

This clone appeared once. This CDR3 is CASSTGSVPGNTIYF. The CDR3 DNA reads as TGTGCCAGCAGCACAGGAAGCGTTCCTGGAAACACCATATATTTT. The chain has TRBV7-9 and TRBJ1-3; TRBD1 is a possible D gene (5 bases). The CDR3 is 15 amino acids. The V gene lost 5 bases and the J gene lost 2 bases, with 13 bases spanning the gap. Per germline, CDR1 SEHNR and CDR2 FQNEAQ (reference sequence).

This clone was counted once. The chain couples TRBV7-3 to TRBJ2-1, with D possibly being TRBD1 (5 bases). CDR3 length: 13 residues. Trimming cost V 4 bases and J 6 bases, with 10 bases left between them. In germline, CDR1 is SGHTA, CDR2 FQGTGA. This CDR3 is CASSSQGGNEQFF. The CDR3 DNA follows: TGTGCCAGCAGCTCGCAGGGTGGCAATGAGCAGTTCTTC.

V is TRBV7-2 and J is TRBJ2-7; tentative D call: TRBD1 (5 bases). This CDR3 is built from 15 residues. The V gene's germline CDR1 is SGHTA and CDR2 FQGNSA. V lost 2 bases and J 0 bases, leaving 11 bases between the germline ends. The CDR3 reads CASSLRGPSSYEQYF. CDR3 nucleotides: TGTGCCAGCAGCTTAAGGGGTCCAAGCTCCTACGAGCAGTACTTC.

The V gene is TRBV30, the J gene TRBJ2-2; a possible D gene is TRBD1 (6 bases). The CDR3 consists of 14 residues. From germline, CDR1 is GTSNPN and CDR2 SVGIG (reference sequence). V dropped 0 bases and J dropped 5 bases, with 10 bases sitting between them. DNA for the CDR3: TGTGCCTGGAGTGTAACCAGGGGTACCGGGGAGCTGTTTTTT. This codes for CAWSVTRGTGELFF.

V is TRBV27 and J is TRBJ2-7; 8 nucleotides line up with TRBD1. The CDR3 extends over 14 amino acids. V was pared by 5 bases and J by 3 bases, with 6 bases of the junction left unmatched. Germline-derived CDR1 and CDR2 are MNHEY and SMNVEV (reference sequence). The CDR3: CASSLRQGYYEQYF. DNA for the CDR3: TGTGCCAGCAGTCTCCGACAGGGGTACTACGAGCAGTACTTC.